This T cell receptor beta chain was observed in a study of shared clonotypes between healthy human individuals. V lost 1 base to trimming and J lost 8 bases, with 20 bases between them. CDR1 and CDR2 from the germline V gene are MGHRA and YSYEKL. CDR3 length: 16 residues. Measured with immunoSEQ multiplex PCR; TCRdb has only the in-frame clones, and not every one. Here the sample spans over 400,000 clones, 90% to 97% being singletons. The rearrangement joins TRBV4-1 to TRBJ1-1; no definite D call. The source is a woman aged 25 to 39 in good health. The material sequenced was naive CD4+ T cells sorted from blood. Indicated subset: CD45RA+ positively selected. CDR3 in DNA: TGCGCCAGCAGCCAAGTCACCCGGGAAGGGCTACCCGAAGCTTTCTTT. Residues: CASSQVTREGLPEAFF.